These 29 T cell receptor beta chains were sequenced from one sample in a study of T-cell reconstitution after alpha-beta-depleted transplantation in children. Molecular barcoding with unique molecular identifiers was used for the TCRbeta library. One entry per CDR3 protein, called by TCRdb with MiXCR from the PCR reads. This table holds hundreds of thousands of distinct CDR3 sequences, less than 15% found once. Sequenced here: PBMCs, sampled before TCRalphabeta/CD19-depleted stem cell transplant. The origin of the receptors is a girl aged 2 to 9 with congenital amegakaryocytic thrombocytopenia, due to receive a stem cell transplant.

J is TRBJ2-7 and V is TRBV5-1, with 8 bases identical to TRBD1. The length of the CDR3 is 18 residues. Germline V gives CDR1 SGHRS, CDR2 YFSETQ. V gave up 4 bases and J gave up 2 bases; unmatched junction bases: 17. The CDR3 nucleotides read TGCGCCAGCAGCCACGATTTACCCCCGACAGGGGCGGCCTACGAGCAGTACTTC. Its protein is CASSHDLPPTGAAYEQYF.

This clonotype was counted only a few times. The rearrangement links TRBV7-9 to TRBJ2-5; D may be TRBD2 (6 bases). Germline V gene lookup returns CDR1 SEHNR and CDR2 FQNEAQ (reference sequence). The CDR3 has 14 amino acids. Trimming took off 5 bases at V and 2 bases at J, with 12 bases between the two ends. The CDR3 region has the DNA TGTGCCAGCAGCCGCAAGGAGGGGCAAGAGACCCAGTACTTC. As protein: CASSRKEGQETQYF.

The chain carries TRBV20-1 and TRBJ2-3; 12 positions agree with TRBD2. J was trimmed by 2 bases and V by 6 bases; bases with no gene match: 18. CDR3 length equals 19 residues. Germline values: CDR1 DFQATT, CDR2 SNEGSKA (reference sequence). CDR3 DNA sequence: TGCAGTGCAAACCCGGGACTAGCGGGCAGAGGGGCCCTCACAGATACGCAGTATTTT. Its protein product is CSANPGLAGRGALTDTQYF.

This chain uses TRBV2 with TRBJ2-3, with D unclear. The CDR3 totals 17 residues. V lost 0 bases to trimming and J lost 6 bases, with 19 bases between them. Germline V CDR1 and CDR2: SNHLY, FYNNEI. CDR3 residues: CASSEAGSGYHPDTQYF. The CDR3 DNA sequence: TGTGCCAGCAGTGAAGCGGGGTCCGGATACCACCCGGATACGCAGTATTTT.

This clonotype was seen many times. The chain links TRBV12-3 or TRBV12-4 to TRBJ2-1, with a possible D match to TRBD2 (5 bases). V was shortened by 5 bases and J by 6 bases, with 17 bases between the two germline ends. The CDR3 has 15 residues. This chain's CDR3 is CASSPDNPGGNEQFF. The CDR3 bases are TGTGCCAGCAGTCCAGATAACCCCGGAGGCAATGAGCAGTTCTTC.

The gene calls are TRBV12-3 or TRBV12-4 and TRBJ2-7; TRBD2 aligns across 7 bases. The length of the CDR3 is 18 residues. J gave up 3 bases and V 2 bases, and 16 bases lay outside the gene matches. CDR3 in DNA: TGTGCCAGCAGTTTAATCGGCTTAGCGGGCCAAGGCGACTACGAGCAGTACTTC. As protein: CASSLIGLAGQGDYEQYF.

The rearrangement joins TRBV29-1 to TRBJ2-4, with D perhaps TRBD1 (5 bases). The CDR3 spans 13 residues. Deletions cut 6 bases from V and 6 bases from J, with 15 bases between. Germline assignment: CDR1 SQVTM and CDR2 ANQGSEA. DNA for the CDR3: TGCAGCGTCCGGACGACAGACTTAAACATTCAGTACTTC. Translated, it gives CSVRTTDLNIQYF. Combining the CDR3 with reference TRBV29-1 and TRBJ2-4 gives the whole variable domain SAVISQKPSRDICQRGTSLTIQCQVDSQVTMMFWYRQQPGQSLTLIATANQGSEATYESGFVIDKFPISRPNLTFSTLTVSNMSPEDSSIYLCSVRTTDLNIQYFGAGTRLSVL.

This clonotype was observed many times. This chain connects TRBV29-1 to TRBJ1-2; D might be TRBD1 (5 bases). This CDR3 contains 12 residues. The V and J ends lost 1 base and 8 bases respectively, with 11 bases between them. Germline CDR1 is SQVTM and CDR2 is ANQGSEA. As DNA, the CDR3 is TGCAGCGTTGAAGGATCAGGGAACGGCTACACCTTC. It is translated as CSVEGSGNGYTF.

This clonotype was seen many times. This sequence joins TRBV28 and TRBJ1-2, with 7 bases lining up with TRBD1. This CDR3 is 15 amino acids long. Germline trimming cut 11 bases from V and 1 base from J; bases unmatched to any gene: 13. CDR1 and CDR2 (germline): MDHEN, SYDVKM. CDR3 in amino acids: CAASGIQGNNYGYTF. CDR3 bases: TGTGCCGCCTCGGGGATACAGGGGAATAACTATGGCTACACCTTC.

This clonotype was seen only a few times. The chain couples TRBV20-1 to TRBJ2-2; TRBD2 might be the D (7 bases). The CDR3 runs 15 residues. V gave up 5 bases and J gave up 0 bases, with 13 bases separating them. Germline loops: CDR1 DFQATT, CDR2 SNEGSKA (reference sequence). The DNA for the CDR3 is TGCAGTGCTGCCAAGGGGGGGGCGAACACCGGGGAGCTGTTTTTT. It translates to CSAAKGGANTGELFF.

This clonotype occurred a few times. The chain combines TRBV18 with TRBJ1-1, with 8 bases aligning to TRBD1. V was clipped by 1 base and J by 3 bases; unmatched bases: 4. Germline-derived CDR1 and CDR2 are KGHSH and LQKENI. This CDR3 has 15 amino acids. In DNA form, the CDR3 reads TGTGCCAGCTCACCACTGGACAGGGTCGACACTGAAGCTTTCTTT. Translated: CASSPLDRVDTEAFF.

This clonotype was detected only a few times. The rearrangement uses TRBV20-1 and TRBJ2-1; D is undetermined. The CDR3 length is 10 residues. The V and J ends lost 4 bases and 6 bases respectively, with 4 bases between them. Germline-derived CDR1 and CDR2 are DFQATT and SNEGSKA (reference sequence). CDR3 DNA sequence: TGCAGTGCTACCAGCAATGAGCAGTTCTTC. Protein: CSATSNEQFF.

A few counts support this clonotype. This chain links TRBV20-1 with TRBJ2-5, with TRBD2 as a possible D gene (6 bases). The CDR3 consists of 15 residues. Trimming shortened V by 2 bases and J by 7 bases, and 20 bases separated the two germline ends. Germline CDR1 DFQATT, CDR2 SNEGSKA (reference sequence). Written as DNA, the CDR3 is TGCAGTGCTAGAACCCGACTGGTAACCGGGGGGACCCAGTACTTC. Protein sequence: CSARTRLVTGGTQYF.

There are many counts of this clonotype. This chain uses TRBV29-1 with TRBJ2-7; no clear D. Germline assignment: CDR1 SQVTM and CDR2 ANQGSEA. The V end lost 2 bases, the J end lost 0 bases, and 8 bases lay between the germline ends. CDR3 length: 13 amino acids. As DNA, the CDR3 is TGCAGCGTTGAAATACCGGCCTCCTACGAGCAGTACTTC. Amino acids: CSVEIPASYEQYF.

This clonotype was seen at least ten times. V is TRBV5-1 and J is TRBJ1-5; D is unclear. Germline V gene lookup returns CDR1 SGHRS and CDR2 YFSETQ. The CDR3 has 13 residues. The V and J ends lost 0 bases and 5 bases respectively, with 6 bases between them. The CDR3 spells CASSLEYDQPQHF. CDR3 bases: TGCGCCAGCAGCTTGGAGTACGATCAGCCCCAGCATTTT.

This clonotype was recorded many times. The chain carries TRBV20-1 and TRBJ2-3; 10 nucleotides match TRBD2. Germline CDR1 reads DFQATT; CDR2 reads SNEGSKA (reference sequence). CDR3 length: 14 amino acids. The CDR3 here is CSARSAGGPLTQYF. The CDR3 bases are TGCAGCGCAAGGTCAGCGGGAGGGCCGCTTACGCAGTATTTT.

This chain connects TRBV7-2 to TRBJ2-4; D ambiguous. The CDR3 length is 16 residues. Trimming removed 5 bases from V and 1 base from J, with 15 bases in between. The germline gives CDR1 SGHTA, CDR2 FQGNSA. CDR3: CASSTGQVRAKNIQYF. The CDR3 coding sequence is TGTGCCAGCAGCACTGGCCAGGTTCGCGCCAAAAACATTCAGTACTTC.

This clonotype was seen ten or more times. The CDR3 DNA reads as TGTGCCACCAGGGGGACAGGGGAGGAAGGAACTGAAGCTTTCTTT. This sequence encodes CATRGTGEEGTEAFF. The gene calls are TRBV24-1 and TRBJ1-1, with 10 bases identical to TRBD1. The V segment lost 7 bases and the J segment 5 bases; nucleotides outside the gene matches: 9. This CDR3 is 15 amino acids long. Per the germline V gene, CDR1 is KGHDR and CDR2 is SFDVKD.

This clonotype was recorded many times. This chain connects TRBV5-1 to TRBJ2-1; TRBD2 might be the D (6 bases). Per germline, CDR1 SGHRS and CDR2 YFSETQ. The CDR3 loop spans 16 amino acids. V lost 4 bases and J 7 bases, leaving 21 bases between the germline ends. The CDR3 coding sequence is TGCGCCAGCAGCCCCCTTTTTTCGGATGGGAGGAATGAGCAGTTCTTC. Translation: CASSPLFSDGRNEQFF.

V is TRBV7-2 and J is TRBJ2-1; D is unresolved. With 7 bases removed from V and 5 bases from J, the gap between germline ends came to 12 bases. The length of the CDR3 is 13 residues. Germline V gene sequence: CDR1 SGHTA, CDR2 FQGNSA. DNA of the CDR3: TGTGCCAGCAACCCGCTTCACCACAATGAGCAGTTCTTC. Encoded protein: CASNPLHHNEQFF.

This clonotype was counted many times. The V and J genes are TRBV20-1 and TRBJ2-3; 14 nucleotides agree with TRBD2. CDR3 size: 17 residues. V was pared by 6 bases and J by 4 bases, with 12 bases of the junction left unmatched. Germline CDR1 DFQATT, CDR2 SNEGSKA (reference sequence). The CDR3 nucleotides read TGCAGTGCCAGGCCCGGGACTAGCGGGAGTTGGGCAGATACGCAGTATTTT. It codes for CSARPGTSGSWADTQYF.

This chain links TRBV7-9 with TRBJ1-6, with D unclear. Trimming left V 2 bases short and J 7 bases short, with 18 bases between. Germline CDR1 SEHNR, CDR2 FQNEAQ (reference sequence). The CDR3 loop spans 17 amino acids. CDR3 in amino acids: CASSLWQSRGKNSPLHF. DNA for the CDR3: TGTGCCAGCAGCTTATGGCAGTCACGCGGCAAAAATTCACCCCTCCACTTT.

This clonotype was observed at least ten times. This rearrangement joins TRBV24-1 to TRBJ2-1; 14 bases are a match to TRBD2. CDR3 length: 20 amino acids. The V gene end was trimmed by 0 bases and the J gene end by 2 bases; junction bases not matched to a gene: 8. The V gene's germline CDR1 is KGHDR and CDR2 SFDVKD. This CDR3 is CATSDLVKGLAGVTYNEQFF. The DNA for the CDR3 is TGTGCCACCAGTGATTTGGTAAAGGGACTAGCGGGAGTTACCTACAATGAGCAGTTCTTC.

The chain joins TRBV11-2 to TRBJ2-2; weak D call: TRBD2 (7 bases). The CDR3 has 16 residues. CDR1 and CDR2 (germline): SGHAT, FQNNGV. V shed 1 base and J shed 4 bases, with 13 bases lying between them. The CDR3: CASSLGGGAFTGELFF. DNA of the CDR3: TGTGCCAGCAGCTTAGGTGGGGGGGCCTTCACCGGGGAGCTGTTTTTT.

This clonotype was seen many times. Here the CDR3 DNA reads TGCAGTGATAGCGGGGATTACAATGAGCAGTTCTTC. As protein: CSDSGDYNEQFF. The chain links TRBV29-1 to TRBJ2-1, with 8 bases identical to TRBD2. CDR3 length: 12 amino acids. CDR1 and CDR2 from the germline V gene are SQVTM and ANQGSEA.

This clonotype was counted many times. This chain uses TRBV5-1 with TRBJ2-1; weak D call: TRBD2 (6 bases). CDR3 length: 17 amino acids. The V gene lost 0 bases and the J gene lost 7 bases, with 20 bases spanning the gap. The germline gives CDR1 SGHRS, CDR2 YFSETQ. CDR3 protein: CASSLEPGLPDGNEQFF. DNA of the CDR3: TGCGCCAGCAGCTTGGAGCCCGGACTACCGGATGGGAATGAGCAGTTCTTC.

Only a few counts were recorded for this clonotype. The V call is TRBV12-3 or TRBV12-4, the J call TRBJ2-1; 9 nucleotides agree with TRBD1. This CDR3 has 16 amino acids. Germline trimming cut 6 bases from V and 0 bases from J; bases unmatched to any gene: 6. Here the CDR3 reads CASRPGTGSSYNEQFF. In nucleotides, the CDR3 is TGTGCCAGCAGGCCCGGGACAGGGAGCTCCTACAATGAGCAGTTCTTC.

This chain uses TRBV7-7 with TRBJ2-5, with 7 bases that match TRBD2. The CDR3 is made up of 15 amino acids. Trimming took 6 bases from V and 4 from J; bases not matched to a gene: 11. The germline V gene encodes CDR1 SSHAT and CDR2 FNYEAQ (reference sequence). CDR3 region: CASSPQIGGSETQYF. The CDR3 DNA reads TGTGCCAGCAGTCCCCAGATCGGGGGGTCAGAGACCCAGTACTTC.

In this sample, this clonotype turned up many times. This chain uses TRBV20-1 with TRBJ2-3; no clear D gene. The CDR3 has 13 residues. The V gene lost 3 bases and the J gene lost 1 base, with 8 bases spanning the gap. Germline CDR1 reads DFQATT; CDR2 reads SNEGSKA (reference sequence). For the CDR3, the DNA is TGCAGTGCTAGTGTCCAGGGCACAGATACGCAGTATTTT. Translated: CSASVQGTDTQYF.